Listed below are T cell receptor beta chains from one sample, sequenced in a study of identical twins. TCRdb ran MiXCR on the 5' RACE reads and lists one entry per CDR3 protein. Of just over 450,000 distinct CDR3 sequences in the sample, 14% were seen once. The data also belong to a second study, concerning yellow fever vaccine responses in identical twins.

Sequenced: CD4+ T cells sorted from blood. The receptors shown here come from a young woman in good health. Each CDR3 is given with its conserved first and last residue. The D gene is left open where the match is weak. Clone size, where shown, is once, few, many, or a class for clones that have expanded.

d_call: TRBD2
j_call: TRBJ2-7
clone_size: many
v_call: TRBV5-1
cdr3_aa: CASSSGLAGGHEQYF
cdr3_nt: TGCGCCAGCAGCTCGGGACTAGCGGGAGGGCACGAGCAGTACTTC

d_call: NA
j_call: TRBJ2-5
clone_size: NA
v_call: TRBV20-1
cdr3_aa: CSARQLLGTQYF
cdr3_nt: TGCAGTGCTAGGCAACTCCTCGGGACCCAGTACTTC

d_call: NA
j_call: TRBJ2-4
clone_size: few
v_call: TRBV7-8
cdr3_aa: CASSWAVRALSPKNIQYF
cdr3_nt: TGTGCCAGCAGCTGGGCCGTTCGGGCCCTGAGTCCCAAAAACATTCAGTACTTC

d_call: NA
j_call: TRBJ2-5
clone_size: few
v_call: TRBV7-9
cdr3_aa: CASSPQGLQYF
cdr3_nt: TGTGCCAGCAGCCCCCAGGGACTCCAGTACTTC

d_call: TRBD1
j_call: TRBJ2-7
clone_size: few
v_call: TRBV5-1
cdr3_aa: CASSGTVSYEQYF
cdr3_nt: TGCGCCAGCAGCGGGACAGTTTCCTACGAGCAGTACTTC

d_call: TRBD2
j_call: TRBJ2-5
clone_size: NA
v_call: TRBV5-4
cdr3_aa: CASSLRTSTEAQYF
cdr3_nt: TGTGCCAGCAGCTTACGGACTAGCACAGAGGCCCAGTACTTC

d_call: TRBD2
j_call: TRBJ2-1
clone_size: few
v_call: TRBV12-3/TRBV12-4
cdr3_aa: CASSFAIDSGRGNEQFF
cdr3_nt: TGTGCCAGCAGTTTCGCAATAGACAGCGGGAGGGGTAATGAGCAGTTCTTC

d_call: NA
j_call: TRBJ2-5
clone_size: many
v_call: TRBV5-1
cdr3_aa: CASRQQDRGTQYF
cdr3_nt: TGCGCCAGCAGACAACAGGATAGGGGGACCCAGTACTTC

d_call: TRBD2
j_call: TRBJ2-5
clone_size: NA
v_call: TRBV5-1
cdr3_aa: CASRRGGDQETQYF
cdr3_nt: TGCGCCAGCAGACGCGGGGGGGACCAAGAGACCCAGTACTTC

d_call: NA
j_call: TRBJ2-7
clone_size: few
v_call: TRBV6-5
cdr3_aa: CASSSPGPAYEQYF
cdr3_nt: TGTGCCAGCAGTTCCCCCGGGCCAGCCTACGAGCAGTACTTC

d_call: NA
j_call: TRBJ2-7
clone_size: NA
v_call: TRBV4-2
cdr3_aa: CASSQEVQGTYEQYF
cdr3_nt: TGTGCCAGCAGCCAAGAAGTTCAGGGAACCTACGAGCAGTACTTC

d_call: NA
j_call: TRBJ2-7
clone_size: NA
v_call: TRBV29-1
cdr3_aa: CSVVDRHSMKYEQYF
cdr3_nt: TGCAGCGTTGTAGACAGGCACTCCATGAAATACGAGCAGTACTTC

d_call: NA
j_call: TRBJ2-7
clone_size: NA
v_call: TRBV12-3/TRBV12-4
cdr3_aa: CASSGSDAYEQYF
cdr3_nt: TGTGCCAGCAGCGGGTCAGATGCTTACGAGCAGTACTTC

d_call: NA
j_call: TRBJ2-1
clone_size: NA
v_call: TRBV20-1
cdr3_aa: CSARESTSSYNEQFF
cdr3_nt: TGCAGTGCTAGAGAAAGTACTAGCTCCTACAATGAGCAGTTCTTC

d_call: TRBD1
j_call: TRBJ1-2
clone_size: many
v_call: TRBV4-3
cdr3_aa: CASSQATGVAAGYTF
cdr3_nt: TGCGCCAGCAGCCAAGCTACAGGGGTGGCGGCGGGCTACACCTTC

d_call: NA
j_call: TRBJ1-1
clone_size: few
v_call: TRBV3-1
cdr3_aa: CASSQNSMVREAFF
cdr3_nt: TGTGCCAGCAGCCAAAACTCAATGGTTCGTGAAGCTTTCTTT

d_call: TRBD1
j_call: TRBJ2-6
clone_size: NA
v_call: TRBV14
cdr3_aa: CASSQEPPGQPISGANVLTF
cdr3_nt: TGTGCCAGCAGCCAGGAACCGCCGGGACAGCCAATCTCTGGGGCCAACGTCCTGACTTTC

d_call: TRBD2
j_call: TRBJ2-1
clone_size: few
v_call: TRBV24-1
cdr3_aa: CATSELLAVGLNEQFF
cdr3_nt: TGTGCCACCAGTGAATTACTAGCGGTCGGCCTCAATGAGCAGTTCTTC

d_call: TRBD2
j_call: TRBJ2-2
clone_size: few
v_call: TRBV5-1
cdr3_aa: CASCPTSGGAQGTGELFF
cdr3_nt: TGCGCCAGCTGCCCGACTAGCGGGGGGGCCCAAGGCACCGGGGAGCTGTTTTTT

d_call: NA
j_call: TRBJ2-2
clone_size: few
v_call: TRBV15
cdr3_aa: CATSVRAENTGELFF
cdr3_nt: TGTGCCACCAGCGTCCGAGCGGAGAACACCGGGGAGCTGTTTTTT

d_call: NA
j_call: TRBJ1-5
clone_size: few
v_call: TRBV28
cdr3_aa: CASSLSGRTYQPQHF
cdr3_nt: TGTGCCAGCAGTTTATCCGGACGAACATATCAGCCCCAGCATTTT

d_call: NA
j_call: TRBJ2-2
clone_size: NA
v_call: TRBV12-3/TRBV12-4
cdr3_aa: CASSFNGDNTGELFF
cdr3_nt: TGTGCCAGCAGTTTTAACGGGGACAACACCGGGGAGCTGTTTTTT

d_call: NA
j_call: TRBJ2-1
clone_size: NA
v_call: TRBV30
cdr3_aa: CAWSVTPNEQFF
cdr3_nt: TGTGCCTGGAGTGTAACCCCCAATGAGCAGTTCTTC

d_call: TRBD1
j_call: TRBJ2-2
clone_size: NA
v_call: TRBV28
cdr3_aa: CASTYLGRGRGTGELFF
cdr3_nt: TGTGCCAGCACCTATCTGGGAAGGGGGCGAGGAACCGGGGAGCTGTTTTTT

d_call: TRBD2
j_call: TRBJ2-1
clone_size: few
v_call: TRBV4-1
cdr3_aa: CASSHPGLAVNEQFF
cdr3_nt: TGCGCCAGCAGCCACCCCGGACTAGCCGTCAATGAGCAGTTCTTC

d_call: TRBD2
j_call: TRBJ2-3
clone_size: NA
v_call: TRBV5-1
cdr3_aa: CASSLERGGIYTQYF
cdr3_nt: TGCGCCAGCAGCTTGGAGCGGGGGGGCATATATACGCAGTATTTT